Each of the 12 T cell receptor beta chains below was sequenced from the same sample in a study of OX40 agonist ivuxolimab in advanced cancers. Measured with immunoSEQ multiplex PCR; TCRdb has only the in-frame clones, and not every one. This repertoire shows tens of thousands of clones, roughly four fifths found once; its top ten account for approximately 6.8%. This specimen was CD4+ or CD8+ T cells sorted from blood, taken in a trial of the OX40 agonist ivuxolimab. These receptors all come from an adult with an advanced solid tumor such as melanoma, head and neck, liver or kidney cancer.

The chain employs TRBV30 and TRBJ2-1; a possible D gene is TRBD2 (6 bases). This CDR3 contains 14 residues. The V gene's germline CDR1 is GTSNPN and CDR2 SVGIG (reference sequence). Trimming left V 2 bases short and J 0 bases short, with 8 bases between. CDR3: CAWSRGSSYNEQFF. In nucleotides, the CDR3 is TGTGCCTGGAGTCGGGGGAGCTCCTACAATGAGCAGTTCTTC. Drawing the rest from reference TRBV30 and TRBJ2-1, the complete variable domain is SQTIHQWPATLVQPVGSPLSLECTVEGTSNPNLYWYRQAAGRGLQLLFYSVGIGQISSEVPQNLSASRPQDRQFILSSKKLLLSDSGFYLCAWSRGSSYNEQFFGPGTRLTVL.

CDR3 residues: CASSLVPPTLAKNIQYF. CDR3 in DNA: TGCGCCAGCAGCTTGGTTCCCCCTACCTTAGCCAAAAACATTCAGTACTTC. V is TRBV5-1 and J is TRBJ2-4; D call uncertain. The CDR3 length is 17 residues. The V gene lost 0 bases and the J gene lost 0 bases, with 13 bases spanning the gap. CDR1 is SGHRS, CDR2 YFSETQ, per germline.

This chain uses TRBV18 with TRBJ2-5; 8 nucleotides line up with TRBD1. CDR1 and CDR2 from the germline V gene are KGHSH and LQKENI. With V trimmed by 3 bases and J by 5 bases, 8 bases remained unmatched. The CDR3 runs to 15 residues. This chain's CDR3 is CASSPNGQGTETQYF. Written as DNA, the CDR3 is TGTGCCAGCTCACCGAATGGACAGGGCACGGAGACCCAGTACTTC.

The chain joins TRBV5-5 to TRBJ2-5, with 7 positions matching TRBD2. This CDR3 region has 14 residues. V shed 6 bases, J shed 5 bases, and the junction held 10 bases outside the gene matches. The germline V gene encodes CDR1 SGHKS and CDR2 YYEKEE (reference sequence). The CDR3 spells CASNFRGDRETQYF. The CDR3 coding sequence is TGTGCCAGCAACTTCCGGGGGGATCGGGAGACCCAGTACTTC.

The table lists this clone with a few counts. The chain carries TRBV2 and TRBJ1-2; no clear D. Germline V gene data show CDR1 as SNHLY and CDR2 as FYNNEI. Trimming took off 3 bases at V and 0 bases at J, with 8 bases between the two ends. The CDR3 has 14 residues. The chain's CDR3 is CASSDRSANYGYTF. In DNA form, the CDR3 reads TGTGCCAGCAGTGATAGGTCAGCTAACTATGGCTACACCTTC.

The J gene is TRBJ2-2, the V gene TRBV12-5; unclear D gene. Germline CDR1 and CDR2: LGHNT and FRNRAP. V dropped 0 bases and J dropped 5 bases, with 10 bases sitting between them. CDR3 size: 15 residues. CDR3 protein: CASGLVLDQTGELFF. For the CDR3, the DNA is TGTGCTAGTGGTTTGGTATTAGATCAGACCGGGGAGCTGTTTTTT.

CDR3 loop: CASRATGTFNEKLFF. The CDR3 DNA follows: TGCGCCAGCAGGGCTACAGGGACCTTTAATGAAAAACTGTTTTTT. This rearrangement joins TRBV4-1 to TRBJ1-4; D may be TRBD1 (6 bases). The germline V and J ends were trimmed by 6 bases and 4 bases, with 15 bases remaining between them. Germline V gene data show CDR1 as MGHRA and CDR2 as YSYEKL. The CDR3 loop spans 15 amino acids.

The rearrangement uses TRBV29-1 and TRBJ2-1; D possibly corresponds to TRBD2 (5 bases). V was clipped by 4 bases and J by 5 bases, with 18 bases between them. The germline V gene has CDR1 SQVTM and CDR2 ANQGSEA. The CDR3 runs 15 residues. The CDR3 bases are TGCAGCGTTGGCATGGGAGCGGAGAAAAACAATGAGCAGTTCTTC. This translates into CSVGMGAEKNNEQFF.

V is TRBV7-2 and J is TRBJ1-4; TRBD1 matches at 8 bases. Germline loops: CDR1 SGHTA, CDR2 FQGNSA. V lost 3 bases and J lost 8; bases outside the gene matches: 5. The CDR3 spans 14 residues. The CDR3 sequence: CASSLNRGGEKLFF. For the CDR3, the DNA is TGTGCCAGCAGCTTGAACAGGGGGGGAGAAAAACTGTTTTTT.

The chain links TRBV2 to TRBJ2-5; D unresolved. The CDR3 covers 11 residues. Germline CDR1 is SNHLY and CDR2 is FYNNEI. With 6 bases removed from V and 12 bases from J, the gap between germline ends came to 14 bases. CDR3 in amino acids: CASRLRLYEYF. The CDR3 DNA reads TGTGCCAGCAGACTACGGCTCTACGAGTACTTC.

The chain combines TRBV5-1 with TRBJ2-2; maybe TRBD2 (7 bases). Germline-derived CDR1 and CDR2 are SGHRS and YFSETQ. V was pared by 4 bases and J by 5 bases, with 21 bases between. The CDR3 length is 17 residues. The CDR3, as DNA: TGCGCCAGCAGCCTCCGTATGATGGGGGGGCGAACCGGGGAGCTGTTTTTT. The encoded protein is CASSLRMMGGRTGELFF.

This rearrangement joins TRBV5-1 to TRBJ1-1; D is perhaps TRBD1 (6 bases). Germline V lookup: CDR1 SGHRS, CDR2 YFSETQ. The CDR3 length is 13 residues. Trimming left V 0 bases short and J 6 bases short, with 9 bases between. The CDR3 sequence: CASSLDRDAEAFF. CDR3 bases: TGCGCCAGCAGCTTGGACAGGGACGCTGAAGCTTTCTTT.